The clone carrying this T cell receptor (beta chain) was counted between two and nine times. Its antigen is not known. The CDR3 spans 15 residues. From germline, CDR1 is MNHEY and CDR2 SMNVEV (reference sequence). J was trimmed by 9 bases and V by 5 bases; bases with no gene match: 10. Carrying unique molecular identifiers, the cDNA also gained a universal primer site through template switching. One entry per CDR3 protein, called by TCRdb with MiXCR from the 5' RACE reads. There are 600,000 to 850,000 distinct CDR3 sequences in the sample; about 18% occur only once, and around 13% lies in the top ten. The sample comes from a study of identical twins. General observations from the study: In cord blood, abundant beta clonotypes had fewer insertions; memory showed no trend.

These same records also appear under a second study, on T cells expressing NK-cell markers. That report adds: Sorted CD3+CD56+NKG2C+, CD3+CD56+NKG2C- and CD3+CD56-NKG2C+ T-cell subsets were beta-chain profiled.

The sample comprised PBMCs. This chain connects TRBV27 to TRBJ1-6, with 7 bases aligning to TRBD1. The TCR was taken from a woman aged 18-29 years in good health. The CDR3 reads CASSATGRFTSPLHF. The CDR3 nucleotides are TGTGCCAGCAGTGCGACAGGGAGGTTCACTTCACCCCTCCACTTT.